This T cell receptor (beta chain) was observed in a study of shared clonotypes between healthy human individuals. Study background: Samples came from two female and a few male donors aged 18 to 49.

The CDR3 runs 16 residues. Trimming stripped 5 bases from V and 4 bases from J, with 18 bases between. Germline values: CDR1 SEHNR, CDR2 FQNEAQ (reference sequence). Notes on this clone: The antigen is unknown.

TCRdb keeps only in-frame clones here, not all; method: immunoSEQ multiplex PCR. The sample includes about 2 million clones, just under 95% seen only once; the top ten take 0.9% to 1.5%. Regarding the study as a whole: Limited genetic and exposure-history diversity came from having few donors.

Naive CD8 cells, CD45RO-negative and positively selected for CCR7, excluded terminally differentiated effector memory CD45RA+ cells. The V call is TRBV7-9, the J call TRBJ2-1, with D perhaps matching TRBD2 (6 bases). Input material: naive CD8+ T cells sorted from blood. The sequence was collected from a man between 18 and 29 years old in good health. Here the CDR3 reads CASSPPPSASYNEQFF. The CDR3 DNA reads TGTGCCAGCAGCCCACCCCCTAGCGCGTCTTACAATGAGCAGTTCTTC. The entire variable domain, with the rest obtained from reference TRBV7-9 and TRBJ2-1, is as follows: DTGVSQNPRHKITKRGQNVTFRCDPISEHNRLYWYRQTLGQGPEFLTYFQNEAQLEKSRLLSDRFSAERPKGSFSTLEIQRTEQGDSAMYLCASSPPPSASYNEQFFGPGTRLTVL.